This T cell receptor (beta chain) is from a study of T cells in Graves' hyperthyroidism and ophthalmopathy. The CDR3 has 15 amino acids. V was pared by 5 bases and J by 2 bases, with 13 bases between. Germline V lookup: CDR1 SQVTM, CDR2 ANQGSEA. The table lists this clonotype with many counts. The investigators amplified TCR beta CDR3 regions from RNA transcripts. The HTBI primer set was used in a first-round RT-PCR of the TCR CDR3. TCRdb re-analysed the multiplex PCR reads in MiXCR, keeping a single row per CDR3 protein. Here the sample spans 160,000 or so distinct CDR3 sequences, approximately 9% being singletons.

This chain connects TRBV29-1 to TRBJ2-6; D is possibly TRBD1 (6 bases). The sample comprised blood. The clonotype originates from a woman between 18 and 29 years old with Graves' hyperthyroidism that later progressed to Graves' ophthalmopathy. In DNA form, the CDR3 reads TGCAGCGTTTCTACAGGGAACGCTGGGGCCAACGTCCTGACTTTC. This gives the protein CSVSTGNAGANVLTF.